Each of the 9 T cell receptor beta chains below was sequenced from the same sample in a study of T cells in Graves' hyperthyroidism and ophthalmopathy. Using RNA transcripts as the source, TCR beta CDR3 regions were amplified. The HTBI primer set drove a first-round RT-PCR of the TCR CDR3. One entry per CDR3 protein, called by TCRdb with MiXCR from the multiplex PCR reads. The sample lists about 410,000 distinct CDR3 sequences, about 15% seen once, with 13% in the top ten. The sample consisted of blood. The receptor set was obtained from a young man with Graves' ophthalmopathy.

This clonotype came up many times. The gene calls are TRBV20-1 and TRBJ2-3, with 9 bases that match TRBD2. After removal of 1 base from V and 3 bases from J, the junction contained 5 bases not matched to a gene. The germline gives CDR1 DFQATT, CDR2 SNEGSKA (reference sequence). CDR3 length equals 15 residues. The CDR3 sequence is CSARGLAGQTDTQYF. CDR3 in DNA: TGCAGTGCTAGAGGGCTAGCGGGGCAAACAGATACGCAGTATTTT.

This clonotype was observed a few times. V and J are TRBV7-9 and TRBJ2-3; D gene ambiguous. The CDR3 contains 15 residues. Between the trimmed V and J ends, which lost 6 bases and 1 base, there was a span of 14 bases. Germline assignment: CDR1 SEHNR and CDR2 FQNEAQ (reference sequence). This CDR3 is CASRGGVLGTDTQYF. CDR3 nucleotides: TGTGCCAGCAGGGGTGGGGTGCTGGGCACAGATACGCAGTATTTT.

This clonotype has a count of ten or more. The rearrangement uses TRBV5-1 and TRBJ1-3; no reliable D call. The CDR3 totals 15 residues. The V gene lost 0 bases and the J gene lost 2 bases, with 9 bases spanning the gap. In germline, CDR1 is SGHRS, CDR2 YFSETQ. CDR3 loop: CASSLVPNPGNTIYF. As DNA, the CDR3 is TGCGCCAGCAGCTTGGTCCCAAACCCTGGAAACACCATATATTTT.

This clonotype has at least ten counts. J is TRBJ1-1 and V is TRBV6-1, with D possibly TRBD1 on 6 matching bases. The germline gives CDR1 MNHNS, CDR2 SASEGT. The ends were cut back, 2 bases at V and 5 bases at J, with 12 bases in the middle. The CDR3 length is 14 residues. The CDR3 here is CASSEIEGGTEAFF. The CDR3 nucleotides are TGTGCCAGCAGTGAAATTGAGGGGGGGACTGAAGCTTTCTTT.

This clonotype was detected many times. This sequence joins TRBV18 and TRBJ1-1; 10 nucleotides match TRBD1. Germline-derived CDR1 and CDR2 are KGHSH and LQKENI. Trimming took 2 bases from V and 6 from J; bases not matched to a gene: 6. CDR3 length: 15 residues. The CDR3 DNA is TGTGCCAGCTCACCAGAGATGACAGGGGGCCCTGAAGCTTTCTTT. This gives the protein CASSPEMTGGPEAFF.

The table lists this clonotype with many counts. This chain joins TRBV12-3 or TRBV12-4 and TRBJ2-3, with TRBD2 identical over 9 bases. V dropped 5 bases and J dropped 2; count of bases not matched to a gene: 8. The CDR3 is 16 residues long. This CDR3 is CASSPQAGGTTDTQYF. CDR3 in DNA: TGTGCCAGCAGTCCCCAGGCGGGGGGGACCACAGATACGCAGTATTTT.

Many counts were recorded for this clonotype. V gene TRBV6-1 combines with J gene TRBJ1-5, with D unresolved. The germline V gene has CDR1 MNHNS and CDR2 SASEGT. The CDR3 loop spans 13 amino acids. V lost 5 bases to trimming and J lost 3 bases, with 8 bases between them. CDR3 in amino acids: CASSPEFNQPQHF. CDR3 DNA: TGTGCCAGCAGTCCAGAATTCAATCAGCCCCAGCATTTT.

This clonotype was seen many times. The DNA of the CDR3 is TGTGCCAGCAGTTCACCGGGACTAGCGACCCATACTAGCACAGATACGCAGTATTTT. This translates into CASSSPGLATHTSTDTQYF. The chain combines TRBV6-1 with TRBJ2-3, with 10 bases that match TRBD2. Germline trimming cut 5 bases from V and 0 bases from J; bases unmatched to any gene: 14. There are 19 residues in the CDR3. Germline CDR1 and CDR2: MNHNS and SASEGT.

A few counts support this clonotype. The rearrangement uses TRBV4-1 and TRBJ1-5; tentative D call: TRBD1 (5 bases). The CDR3 runs 17 residues. Germline CDR1 reads MGHRA; CDR2 reads YSYEKL. V was pared by 1 base and J by 0 bases, with 13 bases between. In DNA form, the CDR3 reads TGCGCCAGCAGCCAAGCGGTGGGACCGGGTAGCAATCAGCCCCAGCATTTT. Its translation is CASSQAVGPGSNQPQHF.